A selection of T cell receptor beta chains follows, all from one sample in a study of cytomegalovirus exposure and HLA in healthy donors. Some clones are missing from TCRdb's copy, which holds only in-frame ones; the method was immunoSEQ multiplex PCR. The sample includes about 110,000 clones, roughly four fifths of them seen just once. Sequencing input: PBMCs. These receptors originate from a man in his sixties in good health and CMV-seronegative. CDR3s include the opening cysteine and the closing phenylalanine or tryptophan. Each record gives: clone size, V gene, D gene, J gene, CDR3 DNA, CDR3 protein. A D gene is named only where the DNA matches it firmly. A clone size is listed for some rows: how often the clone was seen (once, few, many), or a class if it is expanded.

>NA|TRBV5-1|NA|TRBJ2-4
TGCGCCAGCAGCTTGGAACAGGGCGTAGCCAAGAACATTCAGTACTTC
CASSLEQGVAKNIQYF
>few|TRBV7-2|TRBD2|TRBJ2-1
TGTGCCAGCAGCTTATTGCGGGGGGGACGGAATGAGCAGTTCTTC
CASSLLRGGRNEQFF
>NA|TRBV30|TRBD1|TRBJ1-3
TGTGCCTGGTACAGGGGATACTCTGGAAACACCATATATTTT
CAWYRGYSGNTIYF
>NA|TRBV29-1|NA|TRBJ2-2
TGCAGCGTCTCAGGGGCGGGGGTCACCGGGGAGCTGTTTTTT
CSVSGAGVTGELFF
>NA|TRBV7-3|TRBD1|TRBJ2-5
TGTGCCAGCAGCTTAGGGACAGGGGGAGGGACCCAGTACTTC
CASSLGTGGGTQYF
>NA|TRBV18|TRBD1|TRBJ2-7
TGTGCCAGCTCATATGGACAGGGGATCTCCTACGAGCAGTACTTC
CASSYGQGISYEQYF
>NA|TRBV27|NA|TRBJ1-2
TGTGCCAGCAGTCCAATCCGGCAGGGTAACTATGGCTACACCTTC
CASSPIRQGNYGYTF
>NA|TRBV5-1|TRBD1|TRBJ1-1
TGCGCCAGCAGCACAAACCCGGACAGGGTGGTCTCCGAAGCTTTCTTT
CASSTNPDRVVSEAFF
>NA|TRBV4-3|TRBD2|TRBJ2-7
TGCGCCAGCAGCCAAGTCTTTGCGGGGGGGAGTGAGCAGTACTTC
CASSQVFAGGSEQYF
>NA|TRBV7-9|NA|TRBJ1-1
TGTGCCAGCAGCTTAGCGGGCCCCTTGAACACTGAAGCTTTCTTT
CASSLAGPLNTEAFF
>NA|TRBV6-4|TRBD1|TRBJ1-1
TGTGCCAGCAGTGGGCCGGGACAGGGCTATCTTGGCCCTGAAGCTTTCTTT
CASSGPGQGYLGPEAFF
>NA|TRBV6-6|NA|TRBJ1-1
TGTGCCAGCAGCCGTTTAGACACTGAAGCTTTCTTT
CASSRLDTEAFF
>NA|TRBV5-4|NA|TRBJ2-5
TGTGCCAGCAGTCAAAATGACCAAGAGACCCAGTACTTC
CASSQNDQETQYF
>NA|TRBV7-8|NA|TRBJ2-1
TGTGCCAGCAGCTTAGAGGTAACGGGAGAGCAGTTCTTC
CASSLEVTGEQFF
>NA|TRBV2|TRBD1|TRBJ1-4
TGTGCCAGCAGTGGGCAGGACAGGGTAATTGAAAAACTGTTTTTT
CASSGQDRVIEKLFF
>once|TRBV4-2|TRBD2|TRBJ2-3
TGTGCCAGCAGCCAAGAGGGAGCACCGGGACTAGGATCAGATACGCAGTATTTT
CASSQEGAPGLGSDTQYF
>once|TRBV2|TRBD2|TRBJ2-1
TGTGCCAGCAGTGAACACCTAGCGGGGGGGGCTGAGCAGTTCTTC
CASSEHLAGGAEQFF
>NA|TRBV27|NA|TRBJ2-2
TGTGCCAGCAGTTTAGGGACATTGGGGGAGCTGTTTTTT
CASSLGTLGELFF
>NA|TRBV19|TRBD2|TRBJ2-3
TGTGCCAGTAGTATCAGACTAGCGATTAAGCCAGATACGCAGTATTTT
CASSIRLAIKPDTQYF
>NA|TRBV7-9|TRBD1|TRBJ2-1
TGTGCCAGCAGTAATCGGACAGGGGGGACTGAGCAGTTCTTC
CASSNRTGGTEQFF
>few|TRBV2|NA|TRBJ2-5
TGTGCCAGCAATGAACAGGGTCAAGAGACCCAGTACTTC
CASNEQGQETQYF
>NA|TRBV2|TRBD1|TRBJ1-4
TGTGCCAGCAGTGGGCCGGGACAGGGTTTTAAGGCAACTAATGAAAAACTGTTTTTT
CASSGPGQGFKATNEKLFF
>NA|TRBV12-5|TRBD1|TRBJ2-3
TGTGCTAGTGGTTTTTACAGGGGGGCAGATACGCAGTATTTT
CASGFYRGADTQYF
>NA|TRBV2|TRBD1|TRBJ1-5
TGTGCCAGCAAGACAGGGTCCCTCCAGCCCCAGCATTTT
CASKTGSLQPQHF
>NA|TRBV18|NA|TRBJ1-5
TGTGCCAGCTCACCTGGACAGACCAGCAATCAGCCCCAGCATTTT
CASSPGQTSNQPQHF
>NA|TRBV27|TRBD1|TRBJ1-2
TGTGCCAGCAGTCCGACAGGGATCGCTATTGGCTACACCTTC
CASSPTGIAIGYTF
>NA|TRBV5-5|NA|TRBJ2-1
TGTGCCAGCACCCCAACCGGGACACCTTACAATGAGCAGTTCTTC
CASTPTGTPYNEQFF
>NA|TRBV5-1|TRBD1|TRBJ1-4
TGCGCCAGCAGCCCTAACCTAGGGGGCCTGCTGTTTTTT
CASSPNLGGLLFF
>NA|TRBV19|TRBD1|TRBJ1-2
TGTGCCAGTAGTATCGGGACAGAAGTCTATGGCTACACCTTC
CASSIGTEVYGYTF
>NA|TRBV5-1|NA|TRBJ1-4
TGCGCCAGCAGCTTTTTATCCAACTTCAATTTGACTAATGAAAAACTGTTTTTT
CASSFLSNFNLTNEKLFF
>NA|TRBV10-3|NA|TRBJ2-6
TGTGCCATCAGTGGGGGCGTGGGTGGGGCCAACGTCCTGACTTTC
CAISGGVGGANVLTF
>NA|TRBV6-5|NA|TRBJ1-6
TGTGCCAGCTCCGACCAGGGCGCACCCCTCCACTTT
CASSDQGAPLHF